Shown below are 26 T cell receptor beta chains from a single sample sequenced in a study of blood T cells in healthy people across ages. With a J-beta primer mix and a sample-barcoded 5' primer, a second PCR ran 7 to 11 cycles. Via MiXCR, TCRdb re-called the 5' RACE reads, giving one row per CDR3 protein. The data hold more than 500,000 distinct CDR3 sequences, with about 25% observed a single time. The sequenced material came from blood. These receptors originate from a woman between 65 and 79 years old in good health.

The chain couples TRBV15 to TRBJ2-5; D is perhaps TRBD1 or TRBD2 (5 bases each). The germline V and J ends were trimmed by 0 bases and 1 base, with 9 bases remaining between them. The length of the CDR3 is 15 residues. Germline values: CDR1 LNHNV, CDR2 YYDKDF (reference sequence). CDR3: CATSRDGDGQETQYF. CDR3 sequence (DNA): TGTGCCACCAGCAGAGACGGGGACGGCCAAGAGACCCAGTACTTC.

This chain connects TRBV7-2 to TRBJ1-2; 10 nucleotides match TRBD1. From germline, CDR1 is SGHTA and CDR2 FQGNSA. The junction had 13 bases not matched to a gene; V was cut back by 5 bases and J by 10 bases. CDR3 length: 15 amino acids. This CDR3 is CASSLSGGQGSDYTF. For the CDR3, the DNA is TGTGCCAGCAGCCTCAGCGGGGGACAGGGGTCGGACTACACCTTC.

The sample holds a few counts of this clonotype. J is TRBJ2-5 and V is TRBV10-3, with 7 bases identical to TRBD1. The CDR3 sequence is 14 residues long. Trimming removed 6 bases from V and 4 bases from J; junction bases left unmatched: 8. Germline loops: CDR1 ENHRY, CDR2 SYGVKD. The CDR3 loop is CAISGKTGLETQYF. In nucleotides, the CDR3 is TGTGCCATCAGCGGGAAGACAGGGCTAGAGACCCAGTACTTC.

Comment on this clonotype: A junction end diverges from the germline sequence, so it may reflect a read error. The CDR3 here is CANSPDGLNEKLFF. The CDR3, as DNA: TGCGCCAACAGCCCGGACGGCCTTAATGAAAAACTGTTTTTT. The chain recombines TRBV5-1 with TRBJ1-4; no clear D gene. Germline CDR1 and CDR2: SGHRS and YFSETQ. This CDR3 is 14 amino acids long. The full variable domain, completed using reference TRBV5-1 and TRBJ1-4, is KAGVTQTPRYLIKTRGQQVTLSCSPISGHRSVSWYQQTPGQGLQFLFEYFSETQRNKGNFPGRFSGRQFSNSRSEMNVSTLELGDSALYLCANSPDGLNEKLFFGSGTQLSVL.

This clonotype was seen a handful of times. The chain is built from TRBV20-1 and TRBJ1-5; D ambiguous. The CDR3 consists of 13 residues. V was cut by 3 bases and J by 1 base, with 7 bases left in between. Germline lookup yields CDR1 DFQATT and CDR2 SNEGSKA (reference sequence). The CDR3 here is CSASGISNQPQHF. CDR3 coding DNA: TGCAGTGCTAGTGGGATAAGCAATCAGCCCCAGCATTTT.

The chain carries TRBV20-1 and TRBJ2-1; 7 nucleotides match TRBD1. The J call is in doubt because the DNA end fits TRBJ2-7 better. CDR3 length: 12 amino acids. Germline V gene lookup returns CDR1 DFQATT and CDR2 SNEGSKA (reference sequence). In DNA, the CDR3 is TGCAGTGCCCTGGGACAGACCTACGAGCAGTACTTC. Its translation is CSALGQTYEQYF.

The chain joins TRBV7-2 to TRBJ2-5; the match to TRBD2 covers 9 bases. The CDR3 consists of 16 residues. From germline, CDR1 is SGHTA and CDR2 FQGNSA. With 2 bases clipped from V and 7 bases from J, the junction kept 11 bases outside the gene matches. The CDR3 sequence: CASSLWFSGGIGTQYF. CDR3 in DNA: TGTGCCAGCAGCTTATGGTTTAGCGGGGGTATCGGGACCCAGTACTTC.

V usage is TRBV5-5 and J usage is TRBJ1-2, with 12 positions matching TRBD1. The CDR3 sequence is 15 residues long. Germline CDR1 is SGHKS and CDR2 is YYEKEE (reference sequence). V was clipped by 1 base and J by 8 bases; unmatched bases: 6. CDR3 sequence reads: CASSLWGQGANGYTF. The DNA for the CDR3 is TGTGCCAGCAGCTTGTGGGGACAGGGGGCAAACGGCTACACCTTC.

CDR3 region: CASSFLLAGTSTDTQYF. The CDR3 DNA reads as TGTGCCAGCAGCTTCCTTCTAGCGGGAACTAGCACAGATACGCAGTATTTT. V is TRBV5-4 and J is TRBJ2-3; 9 nucleotides align to TRBD2. This CDR3 has 17 residues. Germline V CDR1 and CDR2: SGHNT, YYREEE (reference sequence). The V segment lost 2 bases and the J segment 0 bases; nucleotides outside the gene matches: 7.

The chain is built from TRBV5-1 and TRBJ2-3; tentative D call: TRBD2 (5 bases). Germline lookup yields CDR1 SGHRS and CDR2 YFSETQ. V dropped 4 bases and J dropped 2 bases, with 17 bases sitting between them. This CDR3 is built from 16 residues. CDR3 bases: TGCGCCAGCAGCCCCCGTGGGCTAGCTCTCACAGATACGCAGTATTTT. Amino acid sequence: CASSPRGLALTDTQYF.

CDR3 sequence: CSVEGDRAETQYF. CDR3 in DNA: TGCAGCGTTGAGGGGGACAGGGCAGAGACCCAGTACTTC. The chain joins TRBV29-1 to TRBJ2-5, with 9 bases fitting TRBD1. This CDR3 comprises 13 residues. Germline V CDR1 and CDR2: SQVTM, ANQGSEA. V shed 3 bases and J 4 bases; nucleotides not matched to a gene: 3. Together with reference TRBV29-1 and TRBJ2-5, the CDR3 gives the full variable domain: SAVISQKPSRDICQRGTSLTIQCQVDSQVTMMFWYRQQPGQSLTLIATANQGSEATYESGFVIDKFPISRPNLTFSTLTVSNMSPEDSSIYLCSVEGDRAETQYFGPGTRLLVL.

V and J are TRBV4-3 and TRBJ2-1; 11 bases match TRBD2. From germline, CDR1 is LGHNA and CDR2 YSLEER. J gave up 8 bases and V 3 bases, and 9 bases lay outside the gene matches. The CDR3 is 16 residues long. The CDR3 spells CASSHYSGGASYEQFF. CDR3 nucleotide sequence: TGCGCCAGCAGCCATTATAGCGGGGGGGCCTCGTATGAGCAGTTCTTC.

This clonotype occurred a few times. This chain's CDR3 is CASSLTGASLGTDTQYF. For the CDR3, the DNA is TGTGCCAGCAGCCTGACAGGGGCTAGTTTGGGCACAGATACGCAGTATTTT. V is TRBV7-9 and J is TRBJ2-3; 8 bases line up with TRBD1. The CDR3 length is 17 residues. Trimming took 5 bases from V and 1 from J; bases not matched to a gene: 11. From germline, CDR1 is SEHNR and CDR2 FQNEAQ (reference sequence). Full variable domain (missing parts from reference TRBV7-9 and TRBJ2-3): DTGVSQNPRHKITKRGQNVTFRCDPISEHNRLYWYRQTLGQGPEFLTYFQNEAQLEKSRLLSDRFSAERPKGSFSTLEIQRTEQGDSAMYLCASSLTGASLGTDTQYFGPGTRLTVL.

V and J are TRBV24-1 and TRBJ2-1; no clear D gene. The CDR3 is made up of 14 amino acids. Between the trimmed V and J ends, which lost 3 bases and 9 bases, there was a span of 14 bases. The germline CDR1 and CDR2 sequences are KGHDR and SFDVKD. CDR3 residues: CATSDASLEGEQFF. The CDR3 DNA reads as TGTGCCACCAGTGATGCTTCCCTAGAAGGTGAGCAGTTCTTC.

A single count supports this clonotype. V usage is TRBV5-6 and J usage is TRBJ2-5; 9 positions match TRBD2. Germline V gene lookup returns CDR1 SGHDT and CDR2 YYEEEE. This CDR3 has 17 amino acids. J gave up 2 bases and V 0 bases, and 8 bases lay outside the gene matches. The CDR3 coding sequence is TGTGCCAGCAGCTTGGCCCTAGCGGGGAGACTACAAGAGACCCAGTACTTC. Residues: CASSLALAGRLQETQYF.

This sequence joins TRBV11-2 and TRBJ1-1, with 9 nucleotides matching TRBD1. V was clipped by 4 bases and J by 6 bases; unmatched bases: 6. The CDR3 length is 14 residues. Germline V gene data show CDR1 as SGHAT and CDR2 as FQNNGV. CDR3 coding DNA: TGTGCCAGCAGCTCCGCGTGGACAGGGGCTGAAGCTTTCTTT. Its protein product is CASSSAWTGAEAFF.

This chain links TRBV6-2 or TRBV6-3 with TRBJ1-2; D gene unclear. There are 13 residues in the CDR3. The germline V gene has CDR1 MNHEY and CDR2 SVGEGT. Trimming removed 7 bases from V and 6 bases from J, with 15 bases in between. The CDR3 spells CASNLDTSHGYTF. The CDR3 DNA reads TGTGCCAGCAATCTTGACACATCCCATGGCTACACCTTC.

The chain couples TRBV20-1 to TRBJ2-3; 7 nucleotides line up with TRBD2. Germline loops: CDR1 DFQATT, CDR2 SNEGSKA (reference sequence). The CDR3 contains 14 residues. V lost 4 bases to trimming and J lost 0 bases; unmatched junction nucleotides: 4. CDR3 amino acids: CSANLAASTDTQYF. The DNA of the CDR3 is TGCAGTGCTAATCTAGCGGCTAGCACAGATACGCAGTATTTT.

Points on this clonotype: The junction and the germline gene differ at one end; a read error may be behind it. The rearrangement uses TRBV29-1 and TRBJ2-5; D is uncertain. This CDR3 is 14 amino acids long. Germline V CDR1 and CDR2: SQVTM, ANQGSEA. The CDR3 DNA follows: TGCCGCGTTGAAGATGGTGGGATCCCAGAGACCCAGTACTTC. Amino acids: CRVEDGGIPETQYF.

The chain combines TRBV6-2 or TRBV6-3 with TRBJ1-2; the D is unclear. This CDR3 has 14 residues. V was cut by 0 bases and J by 0 bases, with 5 bases left in between. Germline V lookup: CDR1 MNHEY, CDR2 SVGEGT. The chain's CDR3 is CASSYSSANYGYTF. The CDR3 nucleotides read TGTGCCAGCAGTTACTCTTCAGCTAACTATGGCTACACCTTC.

V gene TRBV5-1 combines with J gene TRBJ1-1; a weak D match, TRBD1 (5 bases). This CDR3 is 14 amino acids long. Germline CDR1 and CDR2: SGHRS and YFSETQ. Trimming took off 4 bases at V and 5 bases at J, with 15 bases between the two ends. In nucleotides, the CDR3 is TGCGCCAGCAGCCGACTTGGGACCGGGACTGAAGCTTTCTTT. It translates to CASSRLGTGTEAFF.

The chain recombines TRBV6-1 with TRBJ2-5; D not certain. The ends were cut back, 6 bases at V and 1 base at J, with 12 bases in the middle. Germline CDR1 reads MNHNS; CDR2 reads SASEGT. The CDR3 consists of 14 residues. CDR3 residues: CASRAWSSQETQYF. Here the CDR3 DNA reads TGTGCCAGCAGGGCCTGGAGCTCCCAAGAGACCCAGTACTTC.

The gene calls are TRBV5-8 and TRBJ2-2; the D is unclear. The ends were cut back, 0 bases at V and 4 bases at J, with 7 bases in the middle. Germline V gene sequence: CDR1 SGHTS, CDR2 YDEGEE. CDR3 length: 14 amino acids. CDR3 sequence reads: CASSLGQGTGELFF. The CDR3 region has the DNA TGTGCCAGCAGCTTGGGACAAGGCACCGGGGAGCTGTTTTTT.

As concerns this clonotype: One end of the junction varies from germline; a read error may be responsible. The rearrangement uses TRBV10-3 and TRBJ2-5; D gene ambiguous. The germline V gene encodes CDR1 ENHRY and CDR2 SYGVKD. This CDR3 region has 12 residues. As DNA, the CDR3 is TGTGCCATCAGTGAGTCGTTACGGTATCGGTTCTTC. This gives the protein CAISESLRYRFF.

The chain couples TRBV7-2 to TRBJ1-1, with unresolved D. This CDR3 region has 14 residues. From germline, CDR1 is SGHTA and CDR2 FQGNSA. Trimming shortened V by 5 bases and J by 7 bases, and 17 bases separated the two germline ends. The CDR3 loop reads CASSPRRVVDEAFF. Written as DNA, the CDR3 is TGTGCCAGCAGCCCCCGAAGGGTAGTCGATGAAGCTTTCTTT.

This clonotype showed up just a few times. This chain links TRBV5-4 with TRBJ2-1; D could derive from TRBD1 or TRBD2 (5 bases each). The germline V gene has CDR1 SGHNT and CDR2 YYREEE (reference sequence). This CDR3 has 16 residues. V was cut by 4 bases and J by 5 bases, with 19 bases left in between. This chain's CDR3 is CASSEGRLIRDNEQFF. CDR3 sequence (DNA): TGTGCCAGCAGCGAGGGACGGCTGATAAGGGACAATGAGCAGTTCTTC.